The rows below give T cell receptor beta chains drawn from one sample of a study of blood T cell repertoires in COVID-19. Profiled with immunoSEQ multiplex PCR; TCRdb holds only in-frame clones, not every one. The repertoire holds approximately 220,000 clones, with about four fifths as singletons. The specimen sequenced was PBMCs or T cells enriched from blood (not recorded which). All receptors derive from a woman aged 50 to 65 who had been exposed to COVID-19. Each CDR3 is given with its conserved first and last residue. The D gene is left open where the match is weak. Clone size appears in some rows only: once, few, many, or a class for an expanded clone.

J,V,D,size,CDR3,DNA
TRBJ2-7,TRBV10-2,TRBD1,-,CASSEPGLRDSRPYEQYF,TGCGCCAGCAGTGAGCCGGGCCTCCGGGACAGCAGACCCTACGAGCAGTACTTC
TRBJ2-7,TRBV7-9,TRBD2,-,CASSLDRTSPEQYF,TGTGCCAGCAGCTTAGACAGGACTAGCCCCGAGCAGTACTTC
TRBJ1-1,TRBV18,-,-,CASSPSDGGITEAFF,TGTGCCAGCTCACCATCGGATGGGGGGATCACTGAAGCTTTCTTT
TRBJ2-3,TRBV18,-,-,CASSPRTGSLTDTQYF,TGTGCCAGCTCACCAAGAACAGGGTCTCTGACAGATACGCAGTATTTT
TRBJ2-5,TRBV5-1,TRBD2,-,CASSLDSAGGRETQYF,TGCGCCAGCAGCTTGGACTCAGCGGGGGGGCGCGAGACCCAGTACTTC
TRBJ1-1,TRBV14,-,few,CASSQVKGAEAFF,TGTGCCAGCAGCCAAGTGAAAGGGGCTGAAGCTTTCTTT
TRBJ1-1,TRBV20-1,-,-,CSARQIEAFF,TGCAGTGCTAGACAAATTGAAGCTTTCTTT
TRBJ1-1,TRBV6-5,-,-,CASRRGVGTEAFF,TGTGCCAGCAGGCGGGGGGTTGGGACTGAAGCTTTCTTT
TRBJ1-6,TRBV3-1/TRBV3-2,TRBD1,-,CASRFDRGGNSPLHF,TGTGCCAGCAGGTTTGACAGGGGAGGTAATTCACCCCTCCACTTT
TRBJ2-2,TRBV3-1/TRBV3-2,TRBD1,-,CASSARTGLTGELFF,TGTGCCAGCAGCGCCCGGACAGGGCTCACCGGGGAGCTGTTTTTT
TRBJ1-1,TRBV18,TRBD1,-,CASSPDRGTLNTEAFF,TGTGCCAGCTCTCCGGACAGGGGAACCCTTAACACTGAAGCTTTCTTT
TRBJ1-3,TRBV6-2/TRBV6-3,-,-,CASSYDSRSGNTIYF,TGTGCCAGCAGTTACGACTCTCGCTCTGGAAACACCATATATTTT
TRBJ1-2,TRBV28,TRBD1,-,CATPRTGEVGYTF,TGTGCCACCCCCCGGACAGGGGAAGTTGGCTACACCTTC
TRBJ2-1,TRBV7-9,-,-,CASSSLRLGGPYNEQFF,TGTGCCAGCAGCTCATTACGCCTAGGAGGCCCCTACAATGAGCAGTTCTTC
TRBJ1-5,TRBV7-2,TRBD1,-,CASSLGQGPGPQHF,TGTGCCAGCAGCTTAGGACAGGGCCCAGGACCCCAGCATTTT
TRBJ1-1,TRBV30,-,-,CAWSVGVANTEAFF,TGTGCCTGGAGTGTAGGGGTAGCCAACACTGAAGCTTTCTTT
TRBJ2-7,TRBV6-2/TRBV6-3,TRBD1,few,CASSLIGTGAYEQYF,TGTGCCAGCAGTCTTATCGGGACAGGGGCCTACGAGCAGTACTTC
TRBJ1-6,TRBV15,TRBD1,once,CATSRDRGTGSPLHF,TGTGCCACCAGCAGAGATCGCGGGACAGGTTCACCCCTCCACTTT
TRBJ2-1,TRBV6-4,TRBD1,-,CASSGGQEPSYNEQFF,TGTGCCAGCAGCGGAGGACAGGAGCCCTCCTACAATGAGCAGTTCTTC
TRBJ1-4,TRBV7-9,TRBD1,-,CASSLRTGHNEKLFF,TGTGCCAGCAGCTTGCGGACAGGCCATAATGAAAAACTGTTTTTT
TRBJ1-1,TRBV5-1,-,-,CASSLGGGGTEAFF,TGCGCCAGCAGCCTCGGGGGAGGTGGCACTGAAGCTTTCTTT
TRBJ1-5,TRBV3-1/TRBV3-2,TRBD1,-,CASSQGTGAHQPQHF,TGTGCCAGCAGCCAGGGGACAGGGGCTCATCAGCCCCAGCATTTT
TRBJ1-1,TRBV4-3,TRBD1,once,CASSLAGGSLNTEAFF,TGCGCCAGCAGCCTTGCAGGGGGTTCTTTGAATACTGAAGCTTTCTTT
TRBJ1-1,TRBV12-5,-,-,CASGLLIRGNTEAFF,TGTGCTAGTGGCCTCCTGATTCGGGGGAACACTGAAGCTTTCTTT
TRBJ1-5,TRBV7-2,-,few,CASSLQSLGNQPQHF,TGTGCCAGCAGCTTACAAAGCCTGGGCAATCAGCCCCAGCATTTT
TRBJ2-5,TRBV25-1,TRBD2,-,CASSDSGTSKETQYF,TGTGCCAGCAGTGATTCCGGGACTAGCAAAGAGACCCAGTACTTC
TRBJ2-6,TRBV3-1/TRBV3-2,-,-,CASTTQGLAGANVLTF,TGTGCCAGCACCACACAGGGTCTCGCTGGGGCCAACGTCCTGACTTTC
TRBJ1-2,TRBV10-3,-,-,CAISGEEKRGYTF,TGTGCCATCAGTGGCGAGGAAAAGCGAGGCTACACCTTC
TRBJ2-7,TRBV10-2,TRBD1,-,CASSDRGRDEQYF,TGCGCCAGCAGCGACAGGGGGCGGGACGAGCAGTACTTC
TRBJ2-7,TRBV30,-,-,CAWSGGAVNEQYF,TGTGCCTGGAGTGGCGGGGCTGTGAACGAGCAGTACTTC
TRBJ2-1,TRBV7-2,TRBD2,few,CASRRTSGGINEQFF,TGTGCCAGCAGGCGTACTAGCGGGGGTATCAATGAGCAGTTCTTC
TRBJ1-3,TRBV3-1/TRBV3-2,-,few,CASSRTDSSGNTIYF,TGTGCCAGCAGCCGGACGGACAGCTCTGGAAACACCATATATTTT
TRBJ1-1,TRBV6-5,TRBD1,-,CASSYIPGQGTEAFF,TGTGCCAGCAGTTATATCCCCGGACAGGGCACTGAAGCTTTCTTT
TRBJ1-1,TRBV5-1,-,-,CASREGMNTEAFF,TGCGCCAGCAGAGAGGGTATGAACACTGAAGCTTTCTTT
TRBJ2-1,TRBV5-1,TRBD2,-,CASSPGELLTGTSTYNEQFF,TGCGCCAGCAGCCCCGGAGAACTCCTAACCGGGACTAGCACTTACAATGAGCAGTTCTTC
TRBJ1-3,TRBV6-2/TRBV6-3,-,-,CASSETGVNTIYF,TGTGCCAGCAGTGAGACCGGAGTGAACACCATATATTTT
TRBJ2-7,TRBV7-2,-,-,CASSLAVSYEQYF,TGTGCCAGCAGCTTAGCCGTCTCCTACGAGCAGTACTTC
TRBJ2-1,TRBV4-1,-,-,CASSQVPARESHEQFF,TGCGCCAGCAGCCAAGTTCCGGCCAGGGAAAGTCATGAGCAGTTCTTC
TRBJ1-1,TRBV28,TRBD1,-,CASSFPTTGRAFF,TGTGCCAGCAGTTTCCCCACGACAGGGAGGGCTTTCTTT
TRBJ1-1,TRBV10-3,-,few,CAINESVTAPEAFF,TGTGCCATCAACGAGTCGGTGACAGCCCCTGAAGCTTTCTTT
TRBJ2-1,TRBV11-2,TRBD2,once,CASSLAGTSGYNEQFF,TGTGCCAGCAGCTTAGCCGGGACTAGCGGCTACAATGAGCAGTTCTTC
TRBJ2-6,TRBV28,TRBD1,-,CASSPSPGQGASGANVLTF,TGTGCCAGCAGCCCCTCTCCGGGACAGGGGGCGAGTGGGGCCAACGTCCTGACTTTC
TRBJ1-4,TRBV19,-,-,CASSIFRFNEKLFF,TGTGCCAGTAGTATCTTCAGATTTAATGAAAAACTGTTTTTT
TRBJ1-1,TRBV5-5,-,-,CASSSVAGAMNTEAFF,TGTGCCAGCAGCTCGGTTGCAGGGGCGATGAACACTGAAGCTTTCTTT
TRBJ1-1,TRBV9,-,once,CASSVEGGSWGTEAFF,TGTGCCAGCAGCGTAGAAGGGGGATCATGGGGCACTGAAGCTTTCTTT
TRBJ1-6,TRBV6-4,-,few,CASSDLPSGVGNSPLHF,TGTGCCAGCAGTGATTTACCCTCGGGGGTTGGTAATTCACCCCTCCACTTT